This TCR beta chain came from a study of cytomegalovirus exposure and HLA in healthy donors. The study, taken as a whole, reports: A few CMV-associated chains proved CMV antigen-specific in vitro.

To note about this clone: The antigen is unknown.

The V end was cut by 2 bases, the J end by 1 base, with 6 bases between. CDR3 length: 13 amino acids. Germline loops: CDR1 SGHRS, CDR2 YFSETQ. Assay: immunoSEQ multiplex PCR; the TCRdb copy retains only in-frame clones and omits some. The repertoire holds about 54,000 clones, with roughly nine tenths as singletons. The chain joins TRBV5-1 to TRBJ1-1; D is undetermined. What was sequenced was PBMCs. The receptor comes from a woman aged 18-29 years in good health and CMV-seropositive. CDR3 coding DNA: TGCGCCAGCAGCTTTTCCAAGAACACTGAAGCTTTCTTT. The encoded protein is CASSFSKNTEAFF. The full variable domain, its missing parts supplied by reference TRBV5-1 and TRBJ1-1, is KAGVTQTPRYLIKTRGQQVTLSCSPISGHRSVSWYQQTPGQGLQFLFEYFSETQRNKGNFPGRFSGRQFSNSRSEMNVSTLELGDSALYLCASSFSKNTEAFFGQGTRLTVV.